The 10 T cell receptor beta chains reported below all come from one sample, sequenced in a study of T-cell memory formation after mild COVID-19. TCRdb analysed the 5' RACE reads with MiXCR anew, one entry per CDR3 protein. The sample holds tens of thousands of distinct CDR3 sequences, 13% seen once. Input material: PBMCs or a T cell subset sorted from them (not recorded which). These receptors all come from a man aged 18 to 29 who had mild COVID-19 (a few samples of this study predate the infection). Cell type and time point are not known.

The rearrangement links TRBV6-5 to TRBJ2-6; D is possibly TRBD2 (7 bases). The ends were cut back, 6 bases at V and 2 bases at J, with 20 bases in the middle. The length of the CDR3 is 18 residues. In germline, CDR1 is MNHEY, CDR2 SVGAGI. The CDR3 is CASRLWGGALAGANVLTF. CDR3 sequence (DNA): TGTGCCAGCAGACTTTGGGGGGGGGCTCTGGCTGGGGCCAACGTCCTGACTTTC.

There are a few counts of this clonotype. The chain uses TRBV6-5 and TRBJ2-3; maybe TRBD2 (5 bases). The V gene lost 0 bases and the J gene lost 1 base, with 20 bases spanning the gap. Germline loops: CDR1 MNHEY, CDR2 SVGAGI. There are 19 residues in the CDR3. The CDR3 DNA reads as TGTGCCAGCAGTTACTCGATGGTTCCGCTAATCGGGGGCACAGATACGCAGTATTTT. Translating it yields CASSYSMVPLIGGTDTQYF.

The rearrangement joins TRBV12-3 or TRBV12-4 to TRBJ2-1; the D gene could be TRBD1 or TRBD2 (5 bases each). This CDR3 has 14 amino acids. The ends were cut back, 5 bases at V and 7 bases at J, with 15 bases in the middle. CDR3 residues: CASSQPGAGNEQFF. The DNA of the CDR3 is TGTGCCAGCAGTCAGCCCGGGGCTGGGAATGAGCAGTTCTTC.

In this sample, this clonotype turned up a few times. The V and J genes are TRBV4-1 and TRBJ1-2; 7 nucleotides match TRBD1. CDR1 is MGHRA and CDR2 is YSYEKL in the germline V gene. Germline trimming cut 0 bases from V and 4 bases from J; bases unmatched to any gene: 5. The CDR3 runs to 15 residues. The CDR3 spells CASSQDVGTVYGYTF. CDR3 DNA sequence: TGCGCCAGCAGCCAAGATGTAGGGACAGTCTATGGCTACACCTTC.

The chain employs TRBV25-1 and TRBJ2-1; 13 positions agree with TRBD2. V lost 7 bases to trimming and J lost 10 bases; unmatched junction nucleotides: 13. The germline CDR1 and CDR2 sequences are MGHDK and SYGVNS. The CDR3 has 16 residues. Written as DNA, the CDR3 is TGTGCCAGCACCCCCCCACTAGCGGGGGGGCCGTGGGAGCAGTTCTTC. Amino acid sequence: CASTPPLAGGPWEQFF. The full variable domain, completed using reference TRBV25-1 and TRBJ2-1, is EADIYQTPRYLVIGTGKKITLECSQTMGHDKMYWYQQDPGMELHLIHYSYGVNSTEKGDLSSESTVSRIRTEHFPLTLESARPSHTSQYLCASTPPLAGGPWEQFFGPGTRLTVL.

In this sample, this clonotype turned up a few times. The chain recombines TRBV6-5 with TRBJ2-7; D unresolved. There are 11 residues in the CDR3. Trimming left V 7 bases short and J 4 bases short, with 8 bases between. Germline assignment: CDR1 MNHEY and CDR2 SVGAGI. Written as DNA, the CDR3 is TGTGCCAGCACTATTGATTACGAGCAGTACGTC. Translating gives CASTIDYEQYV.

The chain couples TRBV7-9 to TRBJ2-3; D is undetermined. Trimming left V 3 bases short and J 2 bases short, with 21 bases between. The CDR3 has 18 amino acids. Germline CDR1 is SEHNR and CDR2 is FQNEAQ (reference sequence). This CDR3 reads CASSFSPLSARPTDTQYF. In DNA form, the CDR3 reads TGTGCCAGCAGCTTCAGTCCTTTATCGGCCCGGCCCACAGATACGCAGTATTTT. The full variable domain, with the rest looked up from reference TRBV7-9 and TRBJ2-3, is DTGVSQNPRHKITKRGQNVTFRCDPISEHNRLYWYRQTLGQGPEFLTYFQNEAQLEKSRLLSDRFSAERPKGSFSTLEIQRTEQGDSAMYLCASSFSPLSARPTDTQYFGPGTRLTVL.

V is TRBV5-6 and J is TRBJ1-4; the match to TRBD1 covers 9 bases. Trimming removed 2 bases from V and 8 bases from J; junction bases left unmatched: 13. This CDR3 is built from 17 residues. The V gene's germline CDR1 is SGHDT and CDR2 YYEEEE. The CDR3 here is CASSLMLQGALGEKLFF. DNA of the CDR3: TGTGCCAGCAGCTTAATGCTACAGGGGGCCTTAGGGGAAAAACTGTTTTTT.

This sequence joins TRBV7-2 and TRBJ2-7, with D uncertain. Trimming pared 2 bases from V and 5 bases from J, leaving 7 bases between. Germline CDR1 is SGHTA and CDR2 is FQGNSA. The CDR3 loop spans 12 amino acids. The CDR3 protein is CASSLRRHEQYV. The CDR3 DNA follows: TGTGCCAGCAGCTTACGACGCCACGAGCAGTACGTC.

The chain couples TRBV4-3 to TRBJ1-2; a possible D gene is TRBD1 (5 bases). The length of the CDR3 is 15 residues. Per the germline V gene, CDR1 is LGHNA and CDR2 is YSLEER. V was cut by 1 base and J by 5 bases, with 14 bases left in between. The CDR3 coding sequence is TGCGCCAGCAGCCAAGTACCAGGGTTGCGTTATGGCTACACCTTC. Translation gives CASSQVPGLRYGYTF.